This section outlines one T cell receptor (beta chain) sequence together with its context. Other DNA sequences in the same sample also yield this CDR3. CDR3 length: 15 amino acids. V was pared by 4 bases and J by 3 bases, with 10 bases of the junction left unmatched. Germline loops: CDR1 SGHRS, CDR2 YFSETQ. Treatment was busulfan-fludarabine conditioning, a marrow graft, and cyclophosphamide on days +3 and +4. This specimen belongs to a study of T cells after posttransplantation cyclophosphamide. Produced via immunoSEQ multiplex PCR; TCRdb's table is partial and in-frame only. The sample carries roughly 8,600 clones, around 90% recorded once.

V gene TRBV5-1 combines with J gene TRBJ2-7, with 7 bases lining up with TRBD1. The clonotype originates from a female patient between 50 and 60 years old who received an allogeneic stem cell transplant from a related donor, was CMV-positive, and had no GVHD. The graft donor may account for some of the T cells. Sequences were derived from CD4+ T cells sorted from blood, sampled 1,300 to 1,500 days after allogeneic stem cell transplant with posttransplant cyclophosphamide. The CDR3 DNA follows: TGCGCCAGCAGCCTAGGAACAGGGGTGATCTACGAGCAGTACTTC. As protein: CASSLGTGVIYEQYF.